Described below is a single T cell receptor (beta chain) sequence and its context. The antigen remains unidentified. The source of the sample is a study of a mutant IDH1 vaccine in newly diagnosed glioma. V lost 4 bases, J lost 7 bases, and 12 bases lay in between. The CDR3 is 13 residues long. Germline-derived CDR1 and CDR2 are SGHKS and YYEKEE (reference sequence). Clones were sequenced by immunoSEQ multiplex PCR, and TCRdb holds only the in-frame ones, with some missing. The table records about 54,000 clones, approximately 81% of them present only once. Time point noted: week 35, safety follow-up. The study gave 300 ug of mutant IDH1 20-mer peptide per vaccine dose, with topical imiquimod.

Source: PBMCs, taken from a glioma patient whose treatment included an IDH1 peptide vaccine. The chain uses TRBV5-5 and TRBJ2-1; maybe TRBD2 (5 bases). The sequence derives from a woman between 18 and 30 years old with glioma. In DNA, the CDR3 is TGTGCCAGCAGCCATAGATCGGGGAATGAGCAGTTCTTC. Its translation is CASSHRSGNEQFF. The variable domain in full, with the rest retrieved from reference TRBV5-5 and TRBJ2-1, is DAGVTQSPTHLIKTRGQQVTLRCSPISGHKSVSWYQQVLGQGPQFIFQYYEKEERGRGNFPDRFSARQFPNYSSELNVNALLLGDSALYLCASSHRSGNEQFFGPGTRLTVL.